The present T cell receptor beta chain was sequenced within a study of CD8 T cells in Susac syndrome (dated by TCRdb to the late 2010s). In terms of the full investigation: Repertoire sequencing was used to test whether CD8+ T cell activation and differentiation in Susac syndrome was antigen driven. CD8+ T cell repertoire clonality was compared between 11 to 12 healthy donors, around 14 Susac syndrome patients and 15 multiple sclerosis patients. Broad study findings and their caveats: The number of individuals in the TCR sequencing and HLA analysis was acknowledged as relatively small.

V drops 1 base and J drops 7 bases, leaving 7 bases in between. CDR1 and CDR2, looked up from the germline V gene, are SGHAT and FQNNGV. The CDR3 has 12 amino acids, counting the end cysteine and phenylalanine. CDR3 DNA is the only sequence kept; it has 36 bases, read in frame from the first base. Peripheral blood CD8+ and CD4+ T cells from healthy donors, Susac syndrome patients and multiple sclerosis patients were profiled by high-throughput TCR beta sequencing. The multiple sclerosis controls were treatment-naive patients whose relapsing-remitting disease, either stable or active, fulfilled the revised McDonald criteria. Bulk CD8+ and CD4+ T cells were purified by magnetic negative isolation, whereas CD8+ TEMRA cells were enriched by FACS. Blood was drawn into EDTA tubes, processed within 24 hours, and PBMCs were isolated by density gradient centrifugation. PBMCs intended for TCR sequencing were cryopreserved in liquid nitrogen and were subsequently thawed in a 37 degrees C water bath. The sorted or isolated CD4+, CD8+ and CD8+ TEMRA cells had a purity of 90% or higher.

On this clonotype: This receptor's antigen is unknown. One base away there is no much larger clone; base qualities are not given.

RNA was extracted using the RNeasy kit, and about 0.45 to 1 microgram was reverse transcribed with random hexamers. The immunoSEQ multiplex PCR assay, covering 54 Vbeta and 13 Jbeta segments, was used to amplify TCR beta CDR3 regions. PCR amplification bias was corrected by using a synthetic template baseline for primer optimization and computational correction. In the authors' own workflow: Reads were annotated to V, D and J genes according to IMGT and were analyzed with immunoSEQ Analyzer, with only productive sequences retained. Clonality was computed as one minus Shannon entropy normalized by log2 of the number of productive unique sequences. For each patient and control, public and private clones were evaluated within the 100 most prevalent clones. A clone was defined as Susac-specific if it was absent from the healthy and MS cohorts, from 1052 published viral clones and from other ImmuneACCESS disease sequences. Using fastp trimming at Q25 and MiXCR clonotype assembly, TCRdb reanalyzed the public sequencing data and kept in-frame beta chains. Entries that share a CDR3 protein sequence are merged under the most common genes and DNA. TCRdb, rather than the study authors, made the V and J calls. This sample gives some 52,000 distinct CDR3 sequences in total; 93% of them show up just once. Together, the top ten hold about 0.54% of the sample.

The V and J segments used are TRBV11-2 and TRBJ2-5; the D segment cannot be called with confidence. The source is a human donor with multiple sclerosis. The material sequenced was CD8+ T cells from PBMCs. The sequence in DNA is TGTGCCAGCAGCTTAGGGAGTCGGACCCAGTACTTC. The encoded protein is CASSLGSRTQYF.